This T cell receptor (beta chain) was identified in a study of Ad26.COV2.S vaccination and SARS-CoV-2 variants. General observations from the study: Vaccine recipients surpassed placebo recipients in spike-specific TCR breadth. Comparable non-spike TCR breadth was observed in vaccine and placebo recipients.

The treatment is: over 15 received Ad26.COV2.S at low or high dose, single or two shots; 5 received placebo; per-sample allocation not given. Samples analyzed were those drawn on day 63 after the first vaccine or placebo injection. In Boston, the donor was an adult between 18-55 years of age. As its vector, the vaccine had Ad26, which expressed Wuhan-strain SARS-CoV-2 spike. Between the trimmed V and J ends, which lost 2 bases and 4 bases, there was a span of 9 bases. The CDR3 is made up of 14 amino acids. Germline-derived CDR1 and CDR2 are LNHDA and SQIVND (reference sequence). The protocol was immunoSEQ multiplex PCR, while the TCRdb copy is restricted to in-frame clones and leaves out a portion. Here the sample spans 510,000 or so clones, about 83% being singletons. A note on this clone: Its specificity is unknown.

The receptor's source is a person between 18 and 65 years old who received the Ad26.COV2.S COVID-19 vaccine or a placebo. Sequencing used peripheral blood, obtained in a trial of Ad26.COV2.S vaccine versus placebo. V gene TRBV19 combines with J gene TRBJ1-5, with D possibly matching TRBD1 (5 bases). CDR3 in DNA: TGTGCCAGTAGTATATCAGGGCCTAATCAGCCCCAGCATTTT. Translated: CASSISGPNQPQHF.